What follows describes a single T cell receptor beta chain. No antigen is known for it. These data come from a study of shared clonotypes between healthy human individuals. Looking at the study overall: Every donor yielded three CD4 naive, three CD4 memory, two CD8 naive and one CD8 memory plate.

All of the donors resided in Nashville, Tennessee, and each was a Caucasian adult. Assay execution took place at the deep level. Generated by immunoSEQ multiplex PCR, the TCRdb table keeps only in-frame clones and is missing some. This table has 2 million to 2.5 million clones, approximately 93% appearing once. General study results and limits: Relative to memory subsets, naive subsets generally showed larger estimated richness.

Germline CDR1 and CDR2: LNHNV and YYDKDF (reference sequence). Deletions cut 5 bases from V and 2 bases from J, with 13 bases between. This CDR3 contains 14 residues. The chain uses TRBV15 and TRBJ2-7; a possible D gene is TRBD2 (6 bases). This TCR was recovered from a man between 18 and 29 years old in good health. Some clones in this sample may be carry-over from other donors' samples. The sample comprised naive CD4+ T cells from PBMCs. Indicated subset: CD45RA+ positively selected. The CDR3: CATSPGLTPYEQYF. DNA for the CDR3: TGTGCCACCAGCCCGGGACTCACACCCTACGAGCAGTACTTC.